This T cell receptor beta chain was obtained from a study of shared clonotypes between healthy human individuals. As for the study in general: Donor ages ranged 18 to 49 years: a couple of women, a few men. Study-wide findings and caveats: Estimated richness was generally greater in naive than memory subsets. A handful of donors shared about 4.8% of their naive CD4 clonotypes.

With respect to this clone: Its antigen is not known.

The V gene end was trimmed by 4 bases and the J gene end by 7 bases; junction bases not matched to a gene: 7. The germline V gene encodes CDR1 SGHVS and CDR2 FNYEAQ. This CDR3 spans 14 amino acids. The table came from immunoSEQ multiplex PCR; TCRdb's copy has only in-frame clones and leaves some out. Of 850,000 to 1,200,000 clones listed, roughly 70% are singletons. The sequence came from a man between 18 and 29 years old in good health. The rearrangement joins TRBV7-6 to TRBJ2-7; 10 bases align to TRBD1. The sample comprised memory CD4+ T cells sorted from blood. Subset defined: CD45RA-negative fraction. CDR3 bases: TGTGCCAGCAGCTCCCGGGACAGGGGAGGGGAGCAGTACTTC. It yields the protein CASSSRDRGGEQYF.